This is a list of T cell receptor beta chains from one sample in a study of T cell changes during pregnancy in multiple sclerosis. Clones were sequenced by immunoSEQ multiplex PCR, and TCRdb holds only the in-frame ones, with some missing. This sample carries over 45,000 clones, 85% to 95% of them seen once, and the ten largest clones take 2% to 2.5%. This specimen consisted of peripheral blood, obtained in the third trimester of pregnancy. These receptors were taken from a female donor with multiple sclerosis, enrolled in a pregnancy study. CDR3s include the opening cysteine and the closing phenylalanine or tryptophan. A D gene is named only where the DNA matches it firmly. The listing skips clone size in some rows; elsewhere it reads once, few, many or a size class.

d_gene: TRBD1; j_gene: TRBJ1-5; v_gene: TRBV19; abundance: .; CDR3aa: CASSAYRDRGRNQPQHF; CDR3nt: TGTGCCAGTAGTGCCTACCGGGACAGGGGTAGAAATCAGCCCCAGCATTTT
d_gene: .; j_gene: TRBJ2-3; v_gene: TRBV23-1; abundance: .; CDR3aa: CASSQEARGDTQYF; CDR3nt: TGCGCCAGCAGTCAAGAAGCCCGGGGAGATACGCAGTATTTT
d_gene: TRBD1; j_gene: TRBJ1-4; v_gene: TRBV28; abundance: once; CDR3aa: CASSLGWGQGGGKLFF; CDR3nt: TGTGCCAGCAGTTTGGGCTGGGGACAGGGTGGGGGAAAACTGTTTTTT
d_gene: TRBD1; j_gene: TRBJ1-3; v_gene: TRBV5-5; abundance: once; CDR3aa: CASSLDRGSGNTIYF; CDR3nt: TGTGCCAGCAGCTTGGACAGGGGCTCTGGAAACACCATATATTTT
d_gene: .; j_gene: TRBJ2-7; v_gene: TRBV15; abundance: .; CDR3aa: CATSRGAVVYEQYF; CDR3nt: TGTGCCACCAGCAGAGGGGCCGTTGTCTACGAGCAGTACTTC
d_gene: TRBD2; j_gene: TRBJ2-7; v_gene: TRBV7-2; abundance: .; CDR3aa: CASSLEGTSGSWNEQYF; CDR3nt: TGTGCCAGCAGCCTTGAAGGGACTAGCGGGAGTTGGAACGAGCAGTACTTC
d_gene: .; j_gene: TRBJ1-2; v_gene: TRBV11-2; abundance: .; CDR3aa: CASSLSGYGYTF; CDR3nt: TGTGCCAGCAGCTTATCAGGCTATGGCTACACCTTC
d_gene: .; j_gene: TRBJ2-1; v_gene: TRBV14; abundance: .; CDR3aa: CASSQGAVLYNEQFF; CDR3nt: TGTGCCAGCAGCCAAGGAGCGGTCCTCTACAATGAGCAGTTCTTC
d_gene: .; j_gene: TRBJ2-2; v_gene: TRBV21-1; abundance: .; CDR3aa: CASSKYGEPEVHGELFF; CDR3nt: TGTGCCAGCAGCAAATATGGGGAACCGGAGGTCCACGGGGAGCTGTTTTTT
d_gene: TRBD1; j_gene: TRBJ1-1; v_gene: TRBV6-4; abundance: .; CDR3aa: CASRGTDMNTEAFF; CDR3nt: TGTGCCAGCAGGGGGACAGACATGAACACTGAAGCTTTCTTT
d_gene: TRBD1; j_gene: TRBJ1-1; v_gene: TRBV7-9; abundance: once; CDR3aa: CASSFQGASEAFF; CDR3nt: TGTGCCAGCAGCTTCCAGGGGGCAAGTGAAGCTTTCTTT
d_gene: .; j_gene: TRBJ2-5; v_gene: TRBV7-7; abundance: .; CDR3aa: CASSLRGKETQYF; CDR3nt: TGTGCTAGCAGCCTCCGGGGTAAAGAGACCCAGTACTTC
d_gene: .; j_gene: TRBJ1-2; v_gene: TRBV21-1; abundance: .; CDR3aa: CASSNLTGGTF; CDR3nt: TGTGCCAGCAGCAACCTGACAGGCGGCACCTTC
d_gene: .; j_gene: TRBJ1-3; v_gene: TRBV4-1; abundance: .; CDR3aa: CASSPDSTARPSGNTIYF; CDR3nt: TGCGCCAGCAGCCCGGACAGTACCGCCCGACCCTCTGGAAACACCATATATTTT
d_gene: TRBD1; j_gene: TRBJ2-7; v_gene: TRBV6-1; abundance: .; CDR3aa: CASSPRGQGREQYF; CDR3nt: TGTGCCAGCAGTCCCAGAGGACAGGGTCGCGAGCAGTACTTC
d_gene: TRBD1; j_gene: TRBJ1-5; v_gene: TRBV27; abundance: .; CDR3aa: CASSLTGAGSNQPQHF; CDR3nt: TGTGCCAGCAGTTTAACAGGGGCAGGAAGCAATCAGCCCCAGCATTTT
d_gene: TRBD1; j_gene: TRBJ2-7; v_gene: TRBV7-6; abundance: .; CDR3aa: CASSLTGQGIDEQYF; CDR3nt: TGTGCCAGCAGCTTAACGGGACAGGGGATCGACGAGCAGTACTTC
d_gene: .; j_gene: TRBJ2-1; v_gene: TRBV21-1; abundance: .; CDR3aa: CASSKGKSSYNEQFF; CDR3nt: TGTGCCAGCAGCAAAGGAAAGAGCTCCTACAATGAGCAGTTCTTC
d_gene: TRBD1; j_gene: TRBJ2-5; v_gene: TRBV7-9; abundance: .; CDR3aa: CASSPSTGPGTQYF; CDR3nt: TGTGCCAGCAGCCCCTCGACAGGGCCGGGGACCCAGTACTTC
d_gene: .; j_gene: TRBJ1-3; v_gene: TRBV21-1; abundance: .; CDR3aa: CASSTEQGAGNTIYF; CDR3nt: TGTGCCAGCAGCACCGAACAGGGGGCTGGAAACACCATATATTTT
d_gene: .; j_gene: TRBJ1-4; v_gene: TRBV18; abundance: once; CDR3aa: CASSRVTQGATNEKLFF; CDR3nt: TGTGCCAGCTCACGCGTAACACAGGGAGCAACTAATGAAAAACTGTTTTTT
d_gene: .; j_gene: TRBJ2-1; v_gene: TRBV7-2; abundance: .; CDR3aa: CASSLPSWSSYNEQFF; CDR3nt: TGTGCCAGCAGCTTACCTAGTTGGAGCTCCTACAATGAGCAGTTCTTC
d_gene: .; j_gene: TRBJ2-7; v_gene: TRBV9; abundance: .; CDR3aa: CASSPYGGRIGTEQYF; CDR3nt: TGTGCCAGCAGCCCCTATGGTGGCAGGATAGGTACCGAGCAGTACTTC
d_gene: TRBD2; j_gene: TRBJ2-1; v_gene: TRBV5-1; abundance: .; CDR3aa: CASSRGGGNTYNEQFF; CDR3nt: TGCGCCAGCAGCCGTGGGGGGGGTAACACCTACAATGAGCAGTTCTTC
d_gene: .; j_gene: TRBJ2-3; v_gene: TRBV27; abundance: .; CDR3aa: CASRTDVTQYF; CDR3nt: TGTGCCAGCAGGACTGATGTTACGCAGTATTTT
d_gene: TRBD1; j_gene: TRBJ1-2; v_gene: TRBV25-1; abundance: .; CDR3aa: CASSESGQELLYGYTF; CDR3nt: TGTGCCAGCAGTGAATCGGGACAGGAGCTCCTCTATGGCTACACCTTC
d_gene: TRBD1; j_gene: TRBJ1-1; v_gene: TRBV6-5; abundance: few; CDR3aa: CASSPSPGQPPTFF; CDR3nt: TGTGCCAGCAGTCCCTCCCCGGGACAGCCACCGACTTTCTTT
d_gene: .; j_gene: TRBJ2-3; v_gene: TRBV9; abundance: .; CDR3aa: CASSVAWDSILETQYF; CDR3nt: TGTGCCAGCAGCGTAGCGTGGGACTCCATACTGGAGACGCAGTATTTT
d_gene: .; j_gene: TRBJ2-3; v_gene: TRBV19; abundance: .; CDR3aa: CASSFRHGTQLSTDTQYF; CDR3nt: TGTGCCAGTAGTTTTCGACACGGGACTCAACTTAGCACAGATACGCAGTATTTT
d_gene: .; j_gene: TRBJ2-7; v_gene: TRBV5-1; abundance: .; CDR3aa: CASSKDGGSSYEQYF; CDR3nt: TGCGCCAGCAGTAAGGACGGGGGAAGCTCCTACGAGCAGTACTTC
d_gene: .; j_gene: TRBJ1-1; v_gene: TRBV5-1; abundance: .; CDR3aa: CASSWSGGATEAFF; CDR3nt: TGCGCCAGCAGCTGGTCCGGGGGGGCCACTGAAGCTTTCTTT
d_gene: TRBD1; j_gene: TRBJ2-3; v_gene: TRBV7-3; abundance: .; CDR3aa: CASSKGPPGQGTDTQYF; CDR3nt: TGTGCCAGCAGCAAAGGGCCCCCGGGACAGGGGACAGATACGCAGTATTTT
d_gene: .; j_gene: TRBJ1-1; v_gene: TRBV18; abundance: .; CDR3aa: CASSPLGENTEAFF; CDR3nt: TGTGCCAGCTCACCGCTCGGGGAAAACACTGAAGCTTTCTTT
d_gene: .; j_gene: TRBJ1-5; v_gene: TRBV28; abundance: .; CDR3aa: CASRPPVDSYQPQHF; CDR3nt: TGTGCCAGCAGACCCCCCGTCGACAGCTATCAGCCCCAGCATTTT
d_gene: .; j_gene: TRBJ1-1; v_gene: TRBV6-5; abundance: .; CDR3aa: CASSWGTPGTEAFF; CDR3nt: TGTGCCAGCAGTTGGGGGACACCGGGAACTGAAGCTTTCTTT
d_gene: TRBD2; j_gene: TRBJ2-1; v_gene: TRBV6-4; abundance: .; CDR3aa: CASSALAGAANEQFF; CDR3nt: TGTGCCAGCAGTGCCCTAGCGGGAGCAGCCAATGAGCAGTTCTTC
d_gene: TRBD2; j_gene: TRBJ2-1; v_gene: TRBV4-2; abundance: .; CDR3aa: CASSQVTSGATGDEQFF; CDR3nt: TGTGCCAGCAGCCAAGTGACTAGCGGGGCTACGGGGGATGAGCAGTTCTTC
d_gene: TRBD1; j_gene: TRBJ2-7; v_gene: TRBV7-2; abundance: .; CDR3aa: CASSSDRGAYEQYF; CDR3nt: TGTGCCAGCAGCTCGGACAGGGGCGCCTACGAGCAGTACTTC
d_gene: .; j_gene: TRBJ2-1; v_gene: TRBV19; abundance: .; CDR3aa: CASSTLQENEQFF; CDR3nt: TGTGCCAGTAGTACCCTGCAGGAAAATGAGCAGTTCTTC
d_gene: TRBD1; j_gene: TRBJ2-5; v_gene: TRBV29-1; abundance: .; CDR3aa: CSTRDSGETQYF; CDR3nt: TGCAGCACCCGGGACAGCGGAGAGACCCAGTACTTC
d_gene: TRBD2; j_gene: TRBJ2-7; v_gene: TRBV7-6; abundance: .; CDR3aa: CASSPGGMDEQYF; CDR3nt: TGTGCCAGCAGCCCCGGGGGGATGGACGAGCAGTACTTC
d_gene: TRBD1; j_gene: TRBJ2-5; v_gene: TRBV6-5; abundance: .; CDR3aa: CASSQRDRGQTQYF; CDR3nt: TGTGCCAGCAGTCAACGGGACAGGGGGCAGACCCAGTACTTC
d_gene: TRBD2; j_gene: TRBJ2-1; v_gene: TRBV28; abundance: .; CDR3aa: CASSLSAGGSYNEQFF; CDR3nt: TGTGCCAGCAGTTTATCAGCGGGAGGTTCCTACAATGAGCAGTTCTTC